Sequencing of this TCR beta chain was carried out in a study of cytomegalovirus exposure and HLA in healthy donors (dated by TCRdb to 2016 to 2017). Describing the broader study: According to an earlier analysis of 450 to 650 of the donors, about 179 million T cells yielded roughly 110 million unique TCR beta sequences and 250 to 350 Gb of sequence data. The number of typed donors differed by locus: about 620-640 for A, B, C, DRB1 and DQB1; approximately 520 for DQA1; over 600 for DPA1; and roughly 490 for DPB1. Besides the first cohort of roughly 640 subjects, a separate validation cohort made up of 95 to 150 different subjects was used. Of the 398 genotyped donors, approximately 83% fell in the genetic ancestry cluster associated with self-reported Caucasian donors. An earlier analysis of around 640 of the donors used high-throughput TCR beta sequencing to judge whether each TCR beta V gene segment behaved as functional or pseudogenic. Every repertoire in the discovery cohort had been generated on one and the same sequencing platform. The later analysis used no new phenotypic data to find candidate immune exposures, relying instead on TCR beta sequences and their occurrence across donors. Across about 370 genotyped donors of the cohort, an average of about 220,000 unique TCR beta nucleotide sequences per donor were sequenced, and 15% to 20% of those sequences were non-productive. Four to six DR-DQ haplotypes were handled as single units for association and clustering, since linkage in the cohort was strong. HLA typing included class I and class II loci at four-digit resolution. Donor age, sex, ethnicity and CMV serostatus were collected together with the repertoire data. A later genetic analysis used genome-wide SNP genotypes for 398 of the 666 donors, treating that subset as a discovery cohort. In a later analysis, previously published TCR beta repertoires from 500 to 750 donors were re-analyzed and high-resolution HLA genotyping was added so that TCR occurrence patterns could be studied. The aim of the study was to test whether cataloging public T cell receptors could identify signatures of past pathogen exposure. An early release that covered about 600 HLA-typed donors contained 250 to 350 gigabases of sequencing data and about 84 million unique TCR sequences. The study used immunosequencing to profile the T cell repertoires of approximately 650 subjects and linked those repertoires to cytomegalovirus serostatus. The study combined high-throughput TCR immunosequencing, statistical association of individual TCRs with disease status, and machine learning to predict cytomegalovirus infection status. The full study reports these points: A cluster of highly shared sequence variants was judged likely to be a technical artifact of the sequencing pipeline. Fewer than 20 rarely observed V segments, including chromosome 9 orphons, were excluded from the earlier analysis of a few hundred of the donors because counts were too low. A few of the identified cytomegalovirus-associated TCR beta chains were confirmed in vitro to be specific for cytomegalovirus antigens. A later analysis found that TCR association rates varied across HLA loci, with DRB1 alleles showing the most associated TCRs and HLA-C alleles the fewest. A later analysis reported that several top co-occurrence clusters appeared linked to parvovirus B19, influenza, CMV and Epstein-Barr virus. The 87-base-pair reads could not distinguish some IMGT-functional V segments, including TRBV6-2 and TRBV6-3, so those segments were excluded. Only TCR beta chains were sequenced in this cohort, and the absence of alpha or paired-chain data limited detectable features. The classifier was reported to diagnose cytomegalovirus status with high specificity and sensitivity in both the original and validation cohorts. The only immune exposure information available for the cohort was CMV serostatus. Linkage disequilibrium might explain the correlated functional status among segregating V segments, but an unknown experimental factor could not be excluded. Compared with the approximately 670-donor mean, donors in an Asian-associated ancestry cluster had fewer N-insertions in productive TCRs, according to a later genetic analysis. When HLA alleles, especially DR and DQ, strongly co-occurred, attributing TCR associations to individual alleles was difficult. HLA typing was unavailable for some donors at each locus, so association tests used only the typed subset. A further reported finding was that TCR beta sequences accurately predicted the HLA-A and HLA-B alleles for most subjects in the first cohort. The study gave a list of more than 150 TCR beta chains associated with cytomegalovirus. A later analysis found that HLA-associated TCR beta chains were more clonally expanded and had lower generation probabilities than equally common non-associated chains. A later analysis associated 15,000 to 20,000 TCR beta sequences with specific HLA alleles at a false discovery rate of 0.05. Roughly uniform sequencing depth across donors was assumed in presence/absence analyses, although this assumption may not hold. Across donors, most TCR sequences were observed very rarely, whereas some public TCRs were present in many individuals. A later genetic analysis associated a missense DCLRE1C variant with V-gene and J-gene trimming of TCR beta chains, and an independent cohort replicated the association. According to the authors, the approach could potentially be generalized to other disease states and immunological phenotypes. Most CMV-associated TCR beta chains appeared to be HLA-restricted in a later analysis, and the HLA associations seemed to be driven largely by CMV exposure. An earlier analysis of approximately 540 of the donors showed that most TCR beta V segments appeared in productive rearrangements either about 87% or about 30% of the time, which broadly matched IMGT annotations.

As for this clone: This clone's antigen is unknown. Base quality data are lacking; no much larger clone is found one base away.

Cut back by 0 bases and 7 bases, the V and J ends lie 5 bases apart. Taken from the germline V gene, the CDR1 and CDR2 loops are SGHRS and YFSETQ. Its CDR3 holds 12 amino acids, cysteine through phenylalanine. The read is trimmed to its CDR3 DNA, 36 bases read in frame from base 1. The cohort comprised around 700 healthy bone marrow donors. At the time of sampling, every cohort member was nominally healthy, though immune exposures that went unrecorded were likely present. Of the approximately 700 cohort members, about 290 had a positive CMV serostatus and 350 to 450 had a negative one, while no CMV serostatus was recorded for the donor. A peripheral blood sample was collected from each donor, and TCR beta sequencing was performed on peripheral blood mononuclear cells. Genomic DNA extraction from the blood cell samples was performed with the Qiagen DNeasy Blood Extraction Kit. The receptor library was made with the immunoSEQ multiplex PCR assay. A mixture of 60 forward primers for TCR Vbeta segments and 13 reverse primers for TCR Jbeta segments was used in the multiplex PCR. A multiplex PCR assay on genomic DNA amplified the CDR3 region of rearranged TCR beta genes. Amplified TCR beta libraries were sequenced as 87-base-pair reads on the Illumina HiSeq System. In the authors' own workflow: A later analysis counted approximately 76 million unique TCR beta chains across the roughly 700 repertoires, and 9 million to 14 million of these chains were shared by at least two donors. Raw reads were error-corrected and collapsed into unique sequences with a nearest-neighbor algorithm that merged closely related sequences to remove PCR and sequencing errors. CDR3 sequences were aligned to IMGT reference sequences to assign V, D and J gene segments. Each retained sequence needed at least a six-nucleotide match to both a V gene segment and a J gene segment. A rearrangement was called productive if the CDR3 had no stop codons and remained in frame with V and J, and every other rearrangement was called non-productive. Following IMGT convention, CDR3 was defined as the stretch from the second conserved V-encoded cysteine up to the conserved J-encoded phenylalanine. The earlier analysis of about 590 of the donors excluded sequences that lacked an unambiguous match to a single V gene segment. An earlier analysis of several hundred of the donors classified V segments as functional when productive rearrangements were above 56.7% and as segregating when the standard deviation between donors was above 5%. A statistical classification framework was built for diagnosing cytomegalovirus status from the catalog of TCR beta chain sequences. In a later analysis, TCR nucleotide sequences were compared against IMGT/GENE-DB human TR gene sequences so that V and J genes could be assigned. Using the TCRdist pipeline, a later analysis assigned CDR3 sequences along with most-parsimonious VDJ recombination scenarios. In a later analysis, every TCR beta chain was defined by the combination of its CDR3 amino acid sequence and its V-gene family, and reads without a unique V-gene family were dropped. As a way to deal with suspected cross-contamination and a sequencing artifact, a later analysis dropped over 550 nucleotide sequences that were highly shared and had low generation probability. In a later analysis, a clonal expansion index was calculated for each public chain from normalized within-repertoire ranks of inferred template counts. A later analysis computed generation probabilities with a VDJ recombination model fitted to out-of-frame rearrangements, and checked the results against IGoR. In a later analysis, hypergeometric tests were used to score TCR-TCR, TCR-HLA and TCR-CMV co-occurrence, with a repertoire-size bias correction applied to TCR pairs. To estimate false discovery rates, a later analysis permuted the HLA or CMV assignments 20 times. In a later analysis, co-occurring TCRs were grouped using DBSCAN, with TCRdist sequence similarity added in when clustering inside HLA-allele-positive subsets. For co-occurrence clustering, repertoires with fewer than 30,000 or more than 120,000 public chains were excluded, along with about five repertoires with anomalous nucleotide sharing. Sourced from immuneACCESS, this table was stored by TCRdb with only in-frame sequences that have V and J called. A share of the clones is absent; for the studies checked, an unresolved V gene accounts for under half, and the remainder has no known explanation. V, J and clone size reflect that table, while D and trimming were determined from the DNA. Within this sample are 150,000 to 200,000 clones, with approximately 70% of them counted one time only. Together, the top ten hold about 2.5% of the sample.

The specimen sequenced was PBMCs. The chain was built from TRBV5-1 and TRBJ2-1, with the D gene too uncertain to name. This clonotype was obtained from a human donor in good health. CDR3 loop: CASSLDRNEQFF. The DNA sequence is as follows: TGCGCCAGCAGCTTGGATAGAAATGAGCAGTTCTTC. Here the CDR3 is joined to the reference TRBV5-1 and TRBJ2-1 genes, and the full variable domain is: KAGVTQTPRYLIKTRGQQVTLSCSPISGHRSVSWYQQTPGQGLQFLFEYFSETQRNKGNFPGRFSGRQFSNSRSEMNVSTLELGDSALYLCASSLDRNEQFFGPGTRLTVL.